This is a list of T cell receptor beta chains from one sample in a study of shared clonotypes between healthy human individuals. Sequencing was performed with immunoSEQ multiplex PCR; in TCRdb, only in-frame clones are kept and a portion is missing. The table includes 2.3 million or so clones, approximately 95% detected once. Specimen: naive CD4+ T cells from PBMCs. The receptors shown here come from a man aged 18 to 29 in good health. Some clones in this sample may be carry-over from other donors' samples. CDR3s include the opening cysteine and the closing phenylalanine or tryptophan. Each record gives: J gene, CDR3 length, V gene, D gene, clone size, CDR3 protein, CDR3 DNA. A D gene is named only where the DNA matches it firmly. For some rows the clone size is stated as once, few or many, or as a class when expanded; others skip it.

>TRBJ2-7|17|TRBV6-1|TRBD1|once
CASSGHRGIKTSYEQYF
TGTGCCAGCAGTGGGCACAGGGGGATAAAAACCTCCTACGAGCAGTACTTC
>TRBJ1-2|14|TRBV9|.|.
CASSFEPVLYGYTF
TGTGCCAGCAGTTTCGAACCGGTATTGTATGGCTACACCTTC
>TRBJ1-2|14|TRBV30|TRBD1|.
CAWSATDRDVGYTF
TGTGCCTGGAGTGCCACAGACAGGGACGTTGGCTACACCTTC
>TRBJ1-2|15|TRBV7-9|.|.
CASSPFAGVDYGYTF
TGTGCCAGCAGCCCATTTGCGGGTGTAGACTATGGCTACACCTTC
>TRBJ2-1|13|TRBV19|TRBD2|.
CASSIGGRNEQFF
TGTGCCAGTAGTATCGGCGGGAGGAATGAGCAGTTCTTC
>TRBJ2-5|15|TRBV25-1|TRBD2|.
CASSERLAGGETQYF
TGTGCCAGCAGTGAGAGACTAGCGGGAGGCGAGACCCAGTACTTC
>TRBJ2-2|16|TRBV27|.|.
CASSLSGRTNTGELFF
TGTGCCAGCAGTTTATCAGGCAGGACGAACACCGGGGAGCTGTTTTTT
>TRBJ1-5|14|TRBV15|TRBD1|.
CATSRETGVQPQHF
TGTGCCACCAGCAGGGAGACAGGGGTTCAGCCCCAGCATTTT
>TRBJ2-5|14|TRBV5-4|.|.
CASSFFPGRETQYF
TGTGCCAGCAGCTTCTTTCCGGGGCGGGAGACCCAGTACTTC
>TRBJ1-5|16|TRBV2|TRBD1|.
CASSGRTGGKNQPQHF
TGTGCCAGCAGCGGCCGGACAGGGGGGAAAAATCAGCCCCAGCATTTT
>TRBJ2-7|11|TRBV7-9|.|.
CASSLGPEQYF
TGTGCCAGCAGCTTAGGGCCCGAGCAGTACTTC
>TRBJ1-2|15|TRBV28|.|.
CASSPRPPHWQGYTF
TGTGCCAGCAGTCCCCGCCCGCCGCATTGGCAGGGCTACACCTTC
>TRBJ2-7|11|TRBV5-4|.|.
CASSGHYEQYF
TGTGCCAGCAGCGGTCACTACGAGCAGTACTTC
>TRBJ2-2|15|TRBV5-1|TRBD1|.
CASSLRTGSNGELFF
TGCGCCAGCAGCTTGCGGACAGGGTCGAACGGGGAGCTGTTTTTT
>TRBJ1-1|15|TRBV5-1|TRBD1|.
CASSDQGALGTEAFF
TGCGCCAGCAGTGACCAGGGGGCTCTAGGCACTGAAGCTTTCTTT
>TRBJ1-5|14|TRBV28|.|.
CASSYDLSNQPQHF
TGTGCCAGCAGTTATGACCTTAGCAATCAGCCCCAGCATTTT
>TRBJ2-5|15|TRBV4-1|TRBD1|.
CASSQDRDRGETQYF
TGCGCCAGCAGCCAAGATAGGGACAGGGGGGAGACCCAGTACTTC
>TRBJ1-2|14|TRBV28|.|.
CASTRPNRAPGYTF
TGTGCCAGCACCCGCCCGAACCGTGCTCCTGGCTACACCTTC
>TRBJ2-6|16|TRBV11-1|.|.
CASSLGPTTGANVLTF
TGTGCCAGCAGCTTGGGGCCTACTACTGGGGCCAACGTCCTGACTTTC
>TRBJ2-7|18|TRBV28|TRBD2|.
CASSLGYRLAGISYEQYF
TGTGCCAGCAGTTTAGGTTACCGACTAGCGGGAATCTCCTACGAGCAGTACTTC
>TRBJ1-4|17|TRBV28|.|.
CASSPIRRGRTNEKLFF
TGTGCCAGCAGTCCAATAAGACGGGGCCGGACTAATGAAAAACTGTTTTTT
>TRBJ1-1|15|TRBV7-9|.|.
CASSAGGTLNTEAFF
TGTGCCAGCAGCGCGGGCGGGACCTTGAACACTGAAGCTTTCTTT
>TRBJ2-7|13|TRBV5-1|.|.
CASRGDITGEQYF
TGCGCCAGTAGGGGGGATATAACAGGCGAGCAGTACTTC
>TRBJ2-2|16|TRBV19|.|few
CASSAASPGNTGELFF
TGTGCCAGTAGCGCGGCCAGCCCGGGGAACACCGGGGAGCTGTTTTTT
>TRBJ2-7|17|TRBV27|TRBD2|.
CASSLLAGGFEFREQYF
TGTGCCAGCAGCCTCCTAGCGGGGGGTTTCGAGTTCAGGGAGCAGTACTTC
>TRBJ1-1|15|TRBV28|.|few
CASTPLAGGGTEAFF
TGTGCCAGCACCCCATTAGCAGGTGGTGGTACTGAAGCTTTCTTT
>TRBJ2-2|20|TRBV15|TRBD2|.
CATSRDFQGTSGRVTGELFF
TGTGCCACCAGCAGAGATTTCCAGGGGACTAGCGGGAGAGTGACCGGGGAGCTGTTTTTT
>TRBJ2-7|15|TRBV6-5|.|.
CASRALVHSPYEQYF
TGTGCCAGCAGAGCCCTGGTCCACTCCCCCTACGAGCAGTACTTC
>TRBJ1-1|15|TRBV15|.|.
CATSRDGGVWTEAFF
TGTGCCACCAGCAGAGATGGGGGAGTTTGGACTGAAGCTTTCTTT
>TRBJ2-5|11|TRBV20-1|.|.
CSASVSATQYF
TGCAGTGCTAGTGTTTCTGCGACCCAGTACTTC